These T cell receptor beta chains were read from a single sample in a study of blood T cell repertoires in COVID-19. TCRdb's copy holds only in-frame clones and misses some; the assay was immunoSEQ multiplex PCR. The table has 200,000 to 250,000 clones, about 87% seen once. The sequencing input was PBMCs or T cells enriched from blood (not recorded which). The receptors here all came from a woman under 40 with acute COVID-19. Both conserved end residues are part of each CDR3. Fields, in order: D gene, clone size, V gene, J gene, CDR3 DNA, CDR3 protein. The D gene is left open where the match is weak. Part of the rows lack a size; the others show once, few, many or a class for expanded clones.

-	few	TRBV7-9	TRBJ2-7	TGTGCCAGCAGCTTAGTAGGCTTACAGGACAAAACCTACGAGCAGTACTTC	CASSLVGLQDKTYEQYF
-	-	TRBV6-5	TRBJ2-7	TGTGCCAGCGGGACTGCCGCGGCCTACGAGCAGTACTTC	CASGTAAAYEQYF
-	-	TRBV3-1/TRBV3-2	TRBJ1-5	TGTGCCAGCAGCCAAGATCTGGAGGGTCGGAGCAATCAGCCCCAGCATTTT	CASSQDLEGRSNQPQHF
-	-	TRBV5-6	TRBJ2-3	TGTGCCAGCAGCTCCCCCCCAGCGACAGATACGCAGTATTTT	CASSSPPATDTQYF
-	-	TRBV4-3	TRBJ1-6	TGCGCCAGCAGCCAGGTTGACAGGTCTAATTCACCCCTCCACTTT	CASSQVDRSNSPLHF
TRBD2	-	TRBV2	TRBJ2-1	TGTGCCAGCAGAGAGCTAGCGGGGGGATACAATGAGCAGTTCTTC	CASRELAGGYNEQFF
TRBD1	-	TRBV13	TRBJ1-6	TGTGCCAGCAGCCCCCACGGACAGGGATTAAATTCACCCCTCCACTTT	CASSPHGQGLNSPLHF
-	once	TRBV7-2	TRBJ1-4	TGTGCCAGCAGCCTTCGTTGGTCAGGGGAAAAACTGTTTTTT	CASSLRWSGEKLFF
TRBD2	-	TRBV5-1	TRBJ2-1	TGCGCCAGCAGCTGGGACAGGGGTCTAGCGGGGGGGCCGCATGAGCAGTTCTTC	CASSWDRGLAGGPHEQFF
-	-	TRBV7-9	TRBJ1-2	TGTGCCAGCAGCTTAGGCGGGGGCTACACCTTC	CASSLGGGYTF
-	few	TRBV5-1	TRBJ2-7	TGCGCCAGCAGCCGCGATTCAGGGTCCGCCTACGAGCAGTACTTC	CASSRDSGSAYEQYF
-	few	TRBV7-9	TRBJ1-1	TGTGCCAGCAGCCGATCAGGGGTGAACACTGAAGCTTTCTTT	CASSRSGVNTEAFF
TRBD1	-	TRBV3-1/TRBV3-2	TRBJ2-7	TGTGCCAGCAGCCAAGAGGACCCGCAGGGGGCCCACTACGAGCAGTACTTC	CASSQEDPQGAHYEQYF
-	-	TRBV7-9	TRBJ2-5	TGTGCCAGCAGCTTAGGGGCGTACCAAGAGACCCAGTACTTC	CASSLGAYQETQYF
TRBD1	-	TRBV5-1	TRBJ1-2	TGCGCCAGCAGCTTGCGGACAGGGGAAACGAGGGGCTACACCTTC	CASSLRTGETRGYTF
-	-	TRBV6-5	TRBJ1-4	TGTGCCAGCAGTACCCGTCATAGTGAAAAACTGTTTTTT	CASSTRHSEKLFF
TRBD1	-	TRBV7-2	TRBJ2-5	TGTGCCAGCAGCTTAGCGACAGGGTGGGAGACCCAGTACTTC	CASSLATGWETQYF
TRBD1	-	TRBV19	TRBJ1-1	TGTGCCAGTAGTATCCCGACGGGACAGGGAAAAGCTTTCTTT	CASSIPTGQGKAFF
-	-	TRBV12-3/TRBV12-4	TRBJ1-2	TGTGCCAGCAAAGTCGGTTTCGACTATGGCTACACCTTC	CASKVGFDYGYTF
-	once	TRBV3-1/TRBV3-2	TRBJ1-6	TGTGCCAGCAGCCAAGAGGGCCGTAATTCACCCCTCCACTTT	CASSQEGRNSPLHF
-	-	TRBV2	TRBJ1-2	TGTGCCAGCAGTGAAGACGGTTGGCAGGGAAAGAATGGCTACACCTTC	CASSEDGWQGKNGYTF
TRBD2	-	TRBV7-9	TRBJ2-1	TGTGCCAGCAGCTTAGGGTCTAGGTTGGGACTAGCGGGTTCAGGGCAGTTCTTC	CASSLGSRLGLAGSGQFF
-	-	TRBV6-5	TRBJ2-1	TGTGCCAGCACTCGGGGGGCGGGGAATGAGCAGTTCTTC	CASTRGAGNEQFF
TRBD1	-	TRBV30	TRBJ2-5	TGTGCCTGGAGTCCAGGGGGTCAAGAGACCCAGTACTTC	CAWSPGGQETQYF
-	once	TRBV3-1/TRBV3-2	TRBJ1-6	TGTGCCAGCAGCCAGGCCGATTCACCCCTCCACTTT	CASSQADSPLHF
-	-	TRBV7-2	TRBJ1-3	TGTGCCAGCAGCTTAATTGGCGGTGAGGGAAACACCATATATTTT	CASSLIGGEGNTIYF
TRBD1	-	TRBV5-1	TRBJ2-7	TGCGCCAGCAGCTGGGGGACAGGCTCCTACGAGCAGTACTTC	CASSWGTGSYEQYF
-	-	TRBV5-1	TRBJ2-2	TGCGCCAGCAGCTTGACGGCAGGGAACACCGGGGAGCTGTTTTTT	CASSLTAGNTGELFF
-	-	TRBV6-5	TRBJ2-3	TGTGCCAGCAGTCAGGGGCCCACAGATACGCAGTATTTT	CASSQGPTDTQYF
TRBD1	-	TRBV7-9	TRBJ1-5	TGTGCCAGCAGCCGGGACAGCCACAATCAGCCCCAGCATTTT	CASSRDSHNQPQHF
-	-	TRBV4-1	TRBJ1-1	TGCGCCAGCAGCCTAATTGGGAGGGTGAACACTGAAGCTTTCTTT	CASSLIGRVNTEAFF
-	-	TRBV7-8	TRBJ2-1	TGTGCCAGCAGCATGGACAAGGGGAATGAGCAGTTCTTC	CASSMDKGNEQFF
-	-	TRBV7-2	TRBJ1-4	TGTGCCAGCAGCTTAATGGGACATGGTGAAAAACTGTTTTTT	CASSLMGHGEKLFF